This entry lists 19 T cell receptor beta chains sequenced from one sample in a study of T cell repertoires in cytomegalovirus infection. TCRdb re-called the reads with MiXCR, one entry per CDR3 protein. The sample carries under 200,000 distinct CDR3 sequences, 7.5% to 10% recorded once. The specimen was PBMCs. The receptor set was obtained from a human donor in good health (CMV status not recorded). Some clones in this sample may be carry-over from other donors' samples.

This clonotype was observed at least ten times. The CDR3 reads CASSLWRGGWTGELFF. The DNA for the CDR3 is TGTGCCAGCAGTTTGTGGCGGGGGGGGTGGACCGGGGAGCTGTTTTTT. The J gene is TRBJ2-2, the V gene TRBV12-3 or TRBV12-4; 9 bases align to TRBD2. The length of the CDR3 is 16 residues. Trimming cost V 3 bases and J 5 bases; bases outside gene matches: 7.

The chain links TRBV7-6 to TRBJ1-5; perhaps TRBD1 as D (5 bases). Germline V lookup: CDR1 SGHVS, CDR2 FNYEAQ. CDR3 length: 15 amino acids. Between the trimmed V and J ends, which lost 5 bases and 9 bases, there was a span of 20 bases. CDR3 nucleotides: TGTGCCAGCAGCCTCGGGACTGCTCAGGTATCGCCCCAGCATTTT. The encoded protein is CASSLGTAQVSPQHF.

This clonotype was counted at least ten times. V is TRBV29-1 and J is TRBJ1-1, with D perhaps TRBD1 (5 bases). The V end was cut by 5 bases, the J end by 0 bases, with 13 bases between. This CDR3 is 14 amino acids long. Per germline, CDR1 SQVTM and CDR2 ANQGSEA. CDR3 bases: TGCAGCGTTATCCACAGGACAATGAACACTGAAGCTTTCTTT. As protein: CSVIHRTMNTEAFF.

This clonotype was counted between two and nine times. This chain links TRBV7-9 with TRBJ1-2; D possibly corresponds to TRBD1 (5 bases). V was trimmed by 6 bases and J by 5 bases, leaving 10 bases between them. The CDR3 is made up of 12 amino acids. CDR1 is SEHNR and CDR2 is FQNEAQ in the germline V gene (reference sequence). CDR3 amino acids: CASREQDYGYTF. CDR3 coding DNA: TGTGCCAGCAGGGAACAGGATTATGGCTACACCTTC.

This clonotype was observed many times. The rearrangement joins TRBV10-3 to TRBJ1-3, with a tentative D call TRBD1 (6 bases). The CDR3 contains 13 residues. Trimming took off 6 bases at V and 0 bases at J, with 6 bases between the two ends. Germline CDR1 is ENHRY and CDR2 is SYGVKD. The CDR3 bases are TGTGCCATCAGGGACAGCTCTGGAAACACCATATATTTT. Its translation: CAIRDSSGNTIYF.

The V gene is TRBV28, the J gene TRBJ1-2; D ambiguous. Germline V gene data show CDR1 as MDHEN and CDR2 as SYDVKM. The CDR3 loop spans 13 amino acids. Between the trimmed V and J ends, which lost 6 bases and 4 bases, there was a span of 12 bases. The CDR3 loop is CASSSGRRYGYTF. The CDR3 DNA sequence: TGTGCCAGCAGCTCCGGACGCCGCTATGGCTACACCTTC.

In nucleotides, the CDR3 is TGCAGCGTTGGTTGCTCAGGGTGCAATCAGCCCCAGCATTTT. It yields the protein CSVGCSGCNQPQHF. The chain joins TRBV29-1 to TRBJ1-5; the D gene is possibly TRBD1 (5 bases). This CDR3 comprises 14 residues. V lost 4 bases and J 2 bases, leaving 12 bases between the germline ends. Germline loops: CDR1 SQVTM, CDR2 ANQGSEA.

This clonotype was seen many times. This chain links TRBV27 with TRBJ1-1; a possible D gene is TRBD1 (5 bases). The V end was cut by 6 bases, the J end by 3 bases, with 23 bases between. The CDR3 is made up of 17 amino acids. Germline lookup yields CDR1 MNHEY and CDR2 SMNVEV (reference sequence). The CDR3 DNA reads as TGTGCCAGCAGCGAAGCCAGGACAAGGGCGGTTGACACTGAAGCTTTCTTT. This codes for CASSEARTRAVDTEAFF.

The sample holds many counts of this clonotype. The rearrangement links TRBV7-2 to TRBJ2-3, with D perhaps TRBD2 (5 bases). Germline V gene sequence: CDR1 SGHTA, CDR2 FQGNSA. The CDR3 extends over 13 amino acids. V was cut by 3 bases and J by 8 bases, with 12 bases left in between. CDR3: CASSFPSSGTQYF. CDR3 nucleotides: TGTGCCAGCAGCTTTCCTAGCTCCGGTACGCAGTATTTT.

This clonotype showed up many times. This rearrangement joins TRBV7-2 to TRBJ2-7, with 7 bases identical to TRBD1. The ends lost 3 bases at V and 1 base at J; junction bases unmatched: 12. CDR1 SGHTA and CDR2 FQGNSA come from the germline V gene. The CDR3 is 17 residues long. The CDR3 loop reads CASSLASGVTGSYEQYF. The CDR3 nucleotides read TGTGCCAGCAGCTTGGCCTCCGGGGTGACAGGGTCCTACGAGCAGTACTTC.

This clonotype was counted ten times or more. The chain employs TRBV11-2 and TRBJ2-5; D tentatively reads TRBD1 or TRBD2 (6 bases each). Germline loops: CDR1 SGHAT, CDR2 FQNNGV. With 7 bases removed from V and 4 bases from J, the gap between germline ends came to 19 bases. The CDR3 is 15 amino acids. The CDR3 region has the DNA TGTGCCAGCACCACGGAGGGGGAGAGGGGAGAGACCCAGTACTTC. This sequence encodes CASTTEGERGETQYF.

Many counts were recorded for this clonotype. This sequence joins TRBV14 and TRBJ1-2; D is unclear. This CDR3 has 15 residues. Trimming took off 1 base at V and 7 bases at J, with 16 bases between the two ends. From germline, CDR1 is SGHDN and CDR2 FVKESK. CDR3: CASSQVGRLASGYTF. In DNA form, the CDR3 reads TGTGCCAGCAGCCAAGTGGGCAGGCTTGCCTCTGGCTACACCTTC.

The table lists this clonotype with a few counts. CDR3 residues: CASSIRGSSYNSPLHF. The CDR3 DNA reads TGTGCCAGTAGTATCCGTGGGAGCTCCTATAATTCACCCCTCCACTTT. This rearrangement joins TRBV19 to TRBJ1-6; no definite D call. Looked up from germline, CDR1 is LNHDA and CDR2 is SQIVND (reference sequence). The V end lost 3 bases, the J end lost 0 bases, and 9 bases lay between the germline ends. CDR3 length: 16 amino acids.

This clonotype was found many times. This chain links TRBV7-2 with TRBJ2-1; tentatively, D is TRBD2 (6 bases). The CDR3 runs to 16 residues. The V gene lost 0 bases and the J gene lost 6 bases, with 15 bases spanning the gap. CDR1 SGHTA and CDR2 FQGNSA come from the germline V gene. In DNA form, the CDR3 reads TGTGCCAGCAGCTTAGCGGGGGTACTAGCCAGCAATGAGCAGTTCTTC. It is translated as CASSLAGVLASNEQFF.

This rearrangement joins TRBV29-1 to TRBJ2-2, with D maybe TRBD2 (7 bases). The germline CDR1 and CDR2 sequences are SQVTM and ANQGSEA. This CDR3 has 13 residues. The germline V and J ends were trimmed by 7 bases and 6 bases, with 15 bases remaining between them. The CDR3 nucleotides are TGCAGCGCACGAGGGGGGGGGCCCGGGGAGCTGTTTTTT. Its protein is CSARGGGPGELFF.

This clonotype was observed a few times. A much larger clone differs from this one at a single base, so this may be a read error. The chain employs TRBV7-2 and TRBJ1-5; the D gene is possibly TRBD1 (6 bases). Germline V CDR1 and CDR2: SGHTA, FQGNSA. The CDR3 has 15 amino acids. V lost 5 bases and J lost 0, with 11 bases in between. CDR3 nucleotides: TGTGCCAGCAGCCAGGACAGAGATAGCAATCAGCCCCAGCATTTT. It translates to CASSQDRDSNQPQHF.

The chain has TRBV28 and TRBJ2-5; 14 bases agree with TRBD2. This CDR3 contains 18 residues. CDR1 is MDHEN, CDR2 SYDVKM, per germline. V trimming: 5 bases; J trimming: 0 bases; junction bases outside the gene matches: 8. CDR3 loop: CASSPRGLAGGNQETQYF. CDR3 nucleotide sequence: TGTGCCAGCAGTCCCCGAGGACTAGCGGGAGGCAACCAAGAGACCCAGTACTTC.

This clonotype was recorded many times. The CDR3 nucleotides are TGTGCCAGCAGTGAAGCCCTGGCGGGACTAGAGTACTTC. It codes for CASSEALAGLEYF. This chain joins TRBV6-1 and TRBJ2-4; 8 bases map to TRBD2. J was trimmed by 14 bases and V by 0 bases; bases with no gene match: 6. The germline CDR1 and CDR2 sequences are MNHNS and SASEGT. The length of the CDR3 is 13 residues.

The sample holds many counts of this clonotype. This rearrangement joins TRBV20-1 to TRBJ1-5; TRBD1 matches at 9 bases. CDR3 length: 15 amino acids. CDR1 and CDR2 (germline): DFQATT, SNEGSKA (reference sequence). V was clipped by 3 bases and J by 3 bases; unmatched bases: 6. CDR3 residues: CSARLGQGVNQPQHF. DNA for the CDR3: TGCAGTGCTAGGCTGGGACAGGGTGTCAATCAGCCCCAGCATTTT.